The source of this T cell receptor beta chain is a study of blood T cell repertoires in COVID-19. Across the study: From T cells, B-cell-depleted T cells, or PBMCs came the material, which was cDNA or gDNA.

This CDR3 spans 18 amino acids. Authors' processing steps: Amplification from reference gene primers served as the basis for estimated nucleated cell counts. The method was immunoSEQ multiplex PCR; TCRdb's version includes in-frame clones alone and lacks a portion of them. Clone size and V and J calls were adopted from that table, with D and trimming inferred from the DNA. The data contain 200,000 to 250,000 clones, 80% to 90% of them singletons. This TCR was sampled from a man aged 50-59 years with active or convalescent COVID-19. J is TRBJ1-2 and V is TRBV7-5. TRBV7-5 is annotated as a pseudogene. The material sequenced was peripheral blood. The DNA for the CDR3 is TGTGTCAGAAGCCACCCCCATCTCCAAGGAGACCCTATCTATGGCTACACCTTC. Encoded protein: CVRSHPHLQGDPIYGYTF.